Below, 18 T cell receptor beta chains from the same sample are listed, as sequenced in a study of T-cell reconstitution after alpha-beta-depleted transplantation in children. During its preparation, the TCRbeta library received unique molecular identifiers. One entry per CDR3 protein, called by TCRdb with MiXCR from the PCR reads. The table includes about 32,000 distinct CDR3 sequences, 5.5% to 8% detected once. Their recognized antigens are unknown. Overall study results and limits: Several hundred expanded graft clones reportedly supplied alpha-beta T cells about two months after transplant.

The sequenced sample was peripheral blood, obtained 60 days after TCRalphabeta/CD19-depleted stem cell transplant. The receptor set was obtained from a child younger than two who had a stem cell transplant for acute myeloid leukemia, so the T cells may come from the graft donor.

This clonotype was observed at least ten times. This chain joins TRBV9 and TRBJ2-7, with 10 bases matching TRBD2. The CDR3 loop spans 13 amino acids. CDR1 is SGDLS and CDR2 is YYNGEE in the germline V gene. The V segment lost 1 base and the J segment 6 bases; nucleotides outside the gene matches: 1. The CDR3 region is CASSVLAGVEQYF. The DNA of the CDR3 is TGTGCCAGCAGCGTACTAGCGGGGGTCGAGCAGTACTTC.

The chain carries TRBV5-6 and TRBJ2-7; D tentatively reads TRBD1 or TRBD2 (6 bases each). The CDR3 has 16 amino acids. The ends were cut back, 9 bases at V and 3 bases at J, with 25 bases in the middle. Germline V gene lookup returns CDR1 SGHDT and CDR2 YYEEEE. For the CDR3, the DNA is TGTGCCACGACCCTCTCGCTGGGGGGCCCCGTCTACGAGCAGTACTTC. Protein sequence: CATTLSLGGPVYEQYF.

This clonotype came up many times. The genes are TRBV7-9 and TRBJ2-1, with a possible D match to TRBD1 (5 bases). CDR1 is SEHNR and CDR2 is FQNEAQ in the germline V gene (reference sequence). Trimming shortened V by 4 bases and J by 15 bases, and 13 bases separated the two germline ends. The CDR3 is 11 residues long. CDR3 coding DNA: TGTGCCAGCAGCTCTCAAGGGGTACCGTTCTTC. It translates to CASSSQGVPFF. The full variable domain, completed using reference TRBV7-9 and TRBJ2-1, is DTGVSQNPRHKITKRGQNVTFRCDPISEHNRLYWYRQTLGQGPEFLTYFQNEAQLEKSRLLSDRFSAERPKGSFSTLEIQRTEQGDSAMYLCASSSQGVPFFGPGTRLTVL.

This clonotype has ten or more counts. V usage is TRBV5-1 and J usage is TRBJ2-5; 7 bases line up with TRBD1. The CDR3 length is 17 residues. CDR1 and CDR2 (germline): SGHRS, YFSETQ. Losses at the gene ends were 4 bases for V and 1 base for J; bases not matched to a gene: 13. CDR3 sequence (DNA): TGCGCCAGCAGCCCGGCGCAGACAGGGTCCGTCCAAGAGACCCAGTACTTC. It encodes CASSPAQTGSVQETQYF.

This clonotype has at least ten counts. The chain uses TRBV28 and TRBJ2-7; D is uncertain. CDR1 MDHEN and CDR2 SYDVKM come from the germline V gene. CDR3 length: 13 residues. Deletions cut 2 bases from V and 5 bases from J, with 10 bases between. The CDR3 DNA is TGTGCCAGCAGTTTAGAAGGGTGGCACGAGCAGTACTTC. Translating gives CASSLEGWHEQYF.

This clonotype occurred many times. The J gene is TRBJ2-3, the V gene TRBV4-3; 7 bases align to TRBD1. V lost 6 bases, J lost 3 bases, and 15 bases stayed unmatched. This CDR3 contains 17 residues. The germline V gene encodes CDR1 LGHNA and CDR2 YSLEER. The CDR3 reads CASRKGVAGGRTDTQYF. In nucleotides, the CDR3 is TGCGCCAGCAGGAAAGGCGTCGCAGGGGGAAGGACAGATACGCAGTATTTT.

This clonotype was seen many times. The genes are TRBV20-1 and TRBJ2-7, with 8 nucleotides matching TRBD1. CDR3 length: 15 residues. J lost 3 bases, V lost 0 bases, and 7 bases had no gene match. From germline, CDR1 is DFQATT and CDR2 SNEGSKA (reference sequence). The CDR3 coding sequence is TGCAGTGCTAGAGACCCGGGACAGGAACTCTACGAGCAGTACTTC. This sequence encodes CSARDPGQELYEQYF.

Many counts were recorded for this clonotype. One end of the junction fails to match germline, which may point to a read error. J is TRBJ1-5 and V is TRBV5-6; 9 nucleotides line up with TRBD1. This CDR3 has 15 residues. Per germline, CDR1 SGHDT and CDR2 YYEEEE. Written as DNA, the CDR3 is TGTGCCAGCAGCTTGGGACAGGGGGGCAAGCAGCCCCAGCATTTT. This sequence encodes CASSLGQGGKQPQHF.

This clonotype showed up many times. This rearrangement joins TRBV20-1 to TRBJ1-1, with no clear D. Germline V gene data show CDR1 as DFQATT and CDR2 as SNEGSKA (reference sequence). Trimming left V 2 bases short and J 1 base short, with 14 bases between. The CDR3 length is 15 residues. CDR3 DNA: TGCAGTGCTAGAACCGGGCCCCCGGCGAACACTGAAGCTTTCTTT. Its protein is CSARTGPPANTEAFF.

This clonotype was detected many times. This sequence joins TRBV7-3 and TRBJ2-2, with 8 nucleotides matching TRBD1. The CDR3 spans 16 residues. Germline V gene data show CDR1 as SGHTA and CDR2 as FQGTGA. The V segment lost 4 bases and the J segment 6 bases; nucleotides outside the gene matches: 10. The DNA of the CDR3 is TGTGCCAGCAGCTCACAAAGGACAGGGACGGCCGGGGAGCTGTTTTTT. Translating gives CASSSQRTGTAGELFF.

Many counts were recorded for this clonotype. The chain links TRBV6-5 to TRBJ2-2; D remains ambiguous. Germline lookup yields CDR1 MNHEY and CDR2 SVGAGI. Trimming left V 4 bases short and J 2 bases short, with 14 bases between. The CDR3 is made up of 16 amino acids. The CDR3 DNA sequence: TGTGCCAGCAGTTCCCCGGTCGGAACAAACACCGGGGAGCTGTTTTTT. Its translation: CASSSPVGTNTGELFF.

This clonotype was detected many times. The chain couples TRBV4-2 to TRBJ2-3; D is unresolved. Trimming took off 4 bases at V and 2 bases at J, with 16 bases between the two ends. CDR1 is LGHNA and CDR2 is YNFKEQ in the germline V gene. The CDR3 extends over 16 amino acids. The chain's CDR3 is CASSPSPGFSTDTQYF. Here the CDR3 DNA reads TGTGCCAGCAGCCCATCCCCCGGGTTTTCCACAGATACGCAGTATTTT.

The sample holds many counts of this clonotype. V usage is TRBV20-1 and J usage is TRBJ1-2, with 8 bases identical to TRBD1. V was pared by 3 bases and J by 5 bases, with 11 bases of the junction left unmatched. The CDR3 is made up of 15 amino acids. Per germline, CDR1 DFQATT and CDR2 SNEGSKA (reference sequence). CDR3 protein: CSASSPGQGWYGYTF. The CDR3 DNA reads TGCAGTGCTAGCAGCCCAGGACAGGGATGGTATGGCTACACCTTC.

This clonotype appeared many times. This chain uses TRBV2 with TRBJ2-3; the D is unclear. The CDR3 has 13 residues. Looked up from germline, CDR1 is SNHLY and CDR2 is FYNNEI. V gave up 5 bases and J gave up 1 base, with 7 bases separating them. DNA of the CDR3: TGTGCCAGCAGTTGGCGCCGCACAGATACGCAGTATTTT. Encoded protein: CASSWRRTDTQYF.

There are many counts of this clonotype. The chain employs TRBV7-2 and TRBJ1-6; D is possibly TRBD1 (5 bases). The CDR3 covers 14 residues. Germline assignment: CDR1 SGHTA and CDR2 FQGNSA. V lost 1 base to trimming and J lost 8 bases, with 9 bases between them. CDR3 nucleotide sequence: TGTGCCAGCAGCTTAGGGCAGGGCCATTCACCCCTCCACTTT. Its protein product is CASSLGQGHSPLHF.

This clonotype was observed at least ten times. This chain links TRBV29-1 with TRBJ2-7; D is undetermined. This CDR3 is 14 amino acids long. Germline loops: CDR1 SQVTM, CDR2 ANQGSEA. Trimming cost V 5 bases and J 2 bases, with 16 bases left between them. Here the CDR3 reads CSVTPFGSAYEQYF. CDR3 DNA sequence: TGCAGCGTTACCCCATTCGGGTCCGCCTACGAGCAGTACTTC.

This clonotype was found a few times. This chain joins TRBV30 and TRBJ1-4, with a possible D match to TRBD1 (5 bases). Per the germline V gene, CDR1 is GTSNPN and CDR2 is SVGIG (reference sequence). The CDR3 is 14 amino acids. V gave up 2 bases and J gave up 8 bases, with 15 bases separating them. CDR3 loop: CAWSSGTRNEKLFF. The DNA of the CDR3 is TGTGCCTGGAGTTCCGGGACCCGAAACGAAAAACTGTTTTTT. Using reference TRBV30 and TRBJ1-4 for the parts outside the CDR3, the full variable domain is SQTIHQWPATLVQPVGSPLSLECTVEGTSNPNLYWYRQAAGRGLQLLFYSVGIGQISSEVPQNLSASRPQDRQFILSSKKLLLSDSGFYLCAWSSGTRNEKLFFGSGTQLSVL.

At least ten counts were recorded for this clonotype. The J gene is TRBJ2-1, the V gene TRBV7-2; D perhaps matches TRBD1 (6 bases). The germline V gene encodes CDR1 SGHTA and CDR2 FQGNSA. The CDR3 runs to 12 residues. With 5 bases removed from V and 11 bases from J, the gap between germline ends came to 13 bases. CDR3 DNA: TGTGCCAGCAGCCCCCTCGGGACAAAGCAGTTCTTC. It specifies CASSPLGTKQFF.